This is a list of T cell receptor beta chains from one sample in a study of T cell repertoires in cytomegalovirus infection. TCRdb processed the reads anew with MiXCR; each CDR3 protein has one entry. In the table there are approximately 630,000 distinct CDR3 sequences, approximately 24% of which are singletons. Sample: CD8+ T cells from PBMCs. These receptors all come from a human donor in good health (CMV status not recorded). Some clones in this sample may be carry-over from other donors' samples. CDR3s include the opening cysteine and the closing phenylalanine or tryptophan. A D gene is named only where the DNA matches it firmly. Size values are once, few and many counts, or a class for expanded clones, and some rows have none.

j_gene,abundance,v_gene,d_gene,CDR3nt,CDR3aa
TRBJ1-1,many,TRBV12-3/TRBV12-4,TRBD1,TGTGCCAGCAGCACAGGGGGCGCGAGCACTGAAGCTTTCTTT,CASSTGGASTEAFF
TRBJ1-2,once,TRBV20-1,NA,TGCAGTGCTAGAGAACTTCCCAGATCGGCTAACTATGGCTACACCTTC,CSARELPRSANYGYTF
TRBJ2-1,NA,TRBV6-2/TRBV6-3,NA,TGTGCCAGCAGTTACGAGGGGGGGGGCCCTGAGCAGTTCTTC,CASSYEGGGPEQFF
TRBJ2-2,many,TRBV4-1,TRBD1,TGCGCCAGCAGCCCAGGACAGGGGGGGACCGGGGAGCTGTTTTTT,CASSPGQGGTGELFF
TRBJ1-1,NA,TRBV28,NA,TGTGCCAGCAGTGTGCGCGAGGGTACTGAAGCTTTCTTT,CASSVREGTEAFF
TRBJ2-2,NA,TRBV28,TRBD2,TGTGCCAGCAGTCCCCGTACAGCGGGGGCTTCGGGCACCGGGGAGCTGTTTTTT,CASSPRTAGASGTGELFF
TRBJ2-5,many,TRBV28,NA,TGTGCCAGCAGTGGTTGGGGACCGCAAGAGACCCAGTACTTC,CASSGWGPQETQYF
TRBJ2-1,NA,TRBV29-1,NA,TGCAGCGTTGTGACGGCAGATTACAATGAGCAGTTCTTC,CSVVTADYNEQFF
TRBJ1-1,few,TRBV6-5,NA,TGTGCCAGCAGTTTACTCCGTGATTACCCCGGGACCTTTACTGAAGCTTTCTTT,CASSLLRDYPGTFTEAFF
TRBJ1-2,NA,TRBV9,NA,TGTGCCAGCAGCTCCCGCTATGGCTACACCTTC,CASSSRYGYTF
TRBJ1-1,NA,TRBV5-1,NA,TGCGCCAGCAGCTTAGGGGGGCCAGCATTGAACACTGAAGCTTTCTTT,CASSLGGPALNTEAFF
TRBJ1-5,many,TRBV28,TRBD1,TGTGCCAGCAGCTTAGACAGGGACTATAGCAATCAGCCCCAGCATTTT,CASSLDRDYSNQPQHF
TRBJ2-5,NA,TRBV13,NA,TGTGCCAGCAGCGGTCGGGGCGACGGGGAGACCCAGTACTTC,CASSGRGDGETQYF